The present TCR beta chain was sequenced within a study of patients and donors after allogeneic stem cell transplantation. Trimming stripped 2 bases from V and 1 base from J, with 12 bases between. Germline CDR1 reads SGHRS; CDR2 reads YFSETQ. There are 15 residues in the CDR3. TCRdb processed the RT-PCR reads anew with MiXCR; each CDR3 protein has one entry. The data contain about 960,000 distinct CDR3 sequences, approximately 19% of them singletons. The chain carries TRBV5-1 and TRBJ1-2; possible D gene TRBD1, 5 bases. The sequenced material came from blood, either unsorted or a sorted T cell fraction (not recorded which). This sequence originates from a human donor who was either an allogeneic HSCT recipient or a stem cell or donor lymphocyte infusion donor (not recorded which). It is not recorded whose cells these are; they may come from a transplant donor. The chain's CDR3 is CASSFGTAHNYGYTF. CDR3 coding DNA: TGCGCCAGCAGCTTCGGGACCGCCCATAACTATGGCTACACCTTC. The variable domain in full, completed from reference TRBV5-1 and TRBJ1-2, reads KAGVTQTPRYLIKTRGQQVTLSCSPISGHRSVSWYQQTPGQGLQFLFEYFSETQRNKGNFPGRFSGRQFSNSRSEMNVSTLELGDSALYLCASSFGTAHNYGYTFGSGTRLTVV.